The rows below give T cell receptor beta chains drawn from one sample of a study of cytomegalovirus exposure and HLA in healthy donors. Produced via immunoSEQ multiplex PCR; TCRdb's table is partial and in-frame only. This table has some 150,000 clones, about 88% appearing once. The sequenced sample was PBMCs. These receptor sequences come from a young man in good health and CMV-seropositive. The CDR3 runs from the conserved cysteine through the conserved F or W. Each record gives: V gene, D gene, J gene, clone size, CDR3 protein, CDR3 DNA. D genes are given only for firm matches. The size field is filled for only some rows; it gives once, few, many or a size class.

TRBV9,-,TRBJ2-3,-,CASSVGGGERADTQYF,TGTGCCAGCAGCGTAGGGGGCGGGGAAAGGGCAGATACGCAGTATTTT
TRBV6-1,-,TRBJ1-5,-,CASSEFWEHGQPQHF,TGTGCCAGCAGTGAATTCTGGGAGCACGGTCAGCCCCAGCATTTT
TRBV7-3,TRBD1,TRBJ2-7,-,CASSLTWGQGRYEQYF,TGTGCCAGCAGCTTAACTTGGGGACAGGGAAGGTACGAGCAGTACTTC
TRBV7-9,TRBD1,TRBJ2-3,-,CASSLGAGGVADTQYF,TGTGCCAGCAGCTTAGGGGCAGGGGGCGTCGCAGATACGCAGTATTTT
TRBV27,TRBD1,TRBJ1-5,-,CASAGQGSNQPQHF,TGTGCCAGCGCCGGACAGGGTAGCAATCAGCCCCAGCATTTT
TRBV6-1,-,TRBJ1-2,-,CASSDTGSFMDGYTF,TGTGCCAGCAGTGATACAGGGAGTTTTATGGATGGCTACACCTTC
TRBV30,TRBD1,TRBJ1-2,-,CAWSFYRGRISGYTF,TGTGCCTGGAGTTTCTACAGGGGGCGCATCAGTGGCTACACCTTC
TRBV6-5,TRBD1,TRBJ2-1,-,CASSSGGSYNEQFF,TGTGCCAGCAGTTCAGGGGGCTCCTACAATGAGCAGTTCTTC
TRBV6-8,TRBD1,TRBJ1-2,-,CASSYHRGGGYTF,TGTGCCAGCAGCTACCACAGGGGCGGGGGCTACACCTTC
TRBV6-5,-,TRBJ2-4,-,CASSYEQGGIQYF,TGTGCCAGCAGTTACGAACAGGGAGGGATTCAGTACTTC
TRBV11-1,TRBD1,TRBJ1-1,once,CASSSSGTGDRAFF,TGTGCCAGCAGCTCATCCGGGACAGGCGACCGAGCTTTCTTT
TRBV10-1,-,TRBJ1-1,-,CASRHRDTEAFF,TGCGCCAGCAGGCACAGGGACACTGAAGCTTTCTTT
TRBV10-3,TRBD1,TRBJ1-3,-,CAIRTGGLSGNTIYF,TGTGCCATCAGGACAGGGGGGCTCTCTGGAAACACCATATATTTT
TRBV6-1,-,TRBJ1-1,-,CASTPRGTTEAFF,TGTGCCAGCACGCCTAGGGGGACCACTGAAGCTTTCTTT
TRBV9,TRBD2,TRBJ2-1,-,CASSVGGSVDNEQFF,TGTGCCAGCAGCGTAGGCGGGAGTGTTGACAATGAGCAGTTCTTC
TRBV7-6,-,TRBJ1-1,-,CASSPLRGGAFF,TGTGCCAGCAGCCCGCTTAGGGGGGGGGCTTTCTTT
TRBV13,-,TRBJ1-4,-,CASSERALTNEKLFF,TGTGCCAGCAGCGAGAGAGCGCTGACTAATGAAAAACTGTTTTTT
TRBV5-1,TRBD1,TRBJ1-4,-,CASSRRQGAGEKLFF,TGCGCCAGCAGCAGAAGACAGGGGGCAGGAGAAAAACTGTTTTTT
TRBV6-5,-,TRBJ1-3,-,CASSYDRGSGNTIYF,TGTGCCAGCAGTTACGACAGAGGCTCTGGAAACACCATATATTTT
TRBV11-2,-,TRBJ2-1,-,CASSLDYNSYNEQFF,TGTGCCAGCAGCTTAGATTATAACAGCTACAATGAGCAGTTCTTC
TRBV6-6,TRBD1,TRBJ1-6,-,CASNGQGFANSPLHF,TGTGCCAGCAACGGACAGGGCTTCGCGAATTCACCCCTCCACTTT
TRBV6-1,TRBD1,TRBJ1-1,-,CASSEVLGQQAFF,TGTGCCAGCAGTGAAGTCCTGGGACAGCAAGCTTTCTTT
TRBV12-5,-,TRBJ2-7,once,CASGLGTATYEQYF,TGTGCTAGTGGTTTGGGGACAGCAACCTACGAGCAGTACTTC
TRBV4-3,-,TRBJ2-3,-,CASSQLAEATDTQYF,TGCGCCAGCAGCCAATTAGCGGAGGCGACAGATACGCAGTATTTT
TRBV7-3,TRBD1,TRBJ1-1,-,CASSPSRTGAGGTEAFF,TGTGCCAGCAGCCCAAGTAGGACAGGGGCGGGTGGGACTGAAGCTTTCTTT
TRBV6-5,-,TRBJ1-2,-,CASSTQGYGYTF,TGTGCCAGCAGCACACAGGGTTATGGCTACACCTTC
TRBV6-5,-,TRBJ1-4,-,CASSRAGSLNEKLFF,TGTGCCAGCAGTCGGGCGGGCTCACTTAATGAAAAACTGTTTTTT
TRBV7-9,-,TRBJ2-3,-,CASSLAVTSTDTQYF,TGTGCCAGCAGCTTAGCGGTCACTAGCACAGATACGCAGTATTTT
TRBV27,-,TRBJ1-2,-,CASSLGGGGPKNYGYTF,TGTGCCAGCAGTTTAGGGGGGGGCGGCCCTAAAAACTATGGCTACACCTTC
TRBV5-1,TRBD1,TRBJ2-5,-,CASSLTGTGGSETQYF,TGCGCCAGCAGCTTAACCGGGACAGGGGGCTCAGAGACCCAGTACTTC
TRBV5-1,-,TRBJ2-5,-,CASSLAAGTQETQYF,TGCGCCAGCAGCTTGGCGGCAGGAACCCAAGAGACCCAGTACTTC
TRBV7-2,TRBD1,TRBJ2-3,-,CASSSEDRVADTQYF,TGTGCCAGCAGCTCCGAAGACAGGGTTGCAGATACGCAGTATTTT
TRBV7-9,TRBD2,TRBJ2-3,-,CASSSLAGGTDTQYF,TGTGCCAGCAGCTCTCTAGCGGGAGGCACAGATACGCAGTATTTT
TRBV27,TRBD2,TRBJ2-2,-,CASTIGLAVNTGELFF,TGTGCCAGCACTATTGGGCTAGCGGTGAACACCGGGGAGCTGTTTTTT
TRBV19,-,TRBJ1-4,-,CASGGYNNEKLFF,TGTGCCAGCGGGGGTTACAATAATGAAAAACTGTTTTTT
TRBV4-2,TRBD2,TRBJ2-7,-,CASSPQLAGLYEQYF,TGTGCCAGCAGCCCGCAACTAGCGGGGTTATACGAGCAGTACTTC
TRBV30,-,TRBJ2-2,few,CAWSRGSGELFF,TGTGCCTGGAGTAGGGGGTCCGGGGAGCTGTTTTTT
TRBV30,-,TRBJ2-2,-,CAWSASRVTGELFF,TGTGCCTGGAGTGCCAGCAGGGTTACCGGGGAGCTGTTTTTT
TRBV28,-,TRBJ1-1,-,CASSLQGGRTEAFF,TGTGCCAGCAGTTTACAGGGCGGCCGCACTGAAGCTTTCTTT
TRBV29-1,-,TRBJ2-3,once,CSVEANTDTQYF,TGCAGCGTTGAGGCAAACACAGATACGCAGTATTTT
TRBV18,-,TRBJ2-5,-,CASSPASAGQETQYF,TGTGCCAGCTCCCCCGCCTCGGCAGGGCAAGAGACCCAGTACTTC
TRBV6-1,TRBD2,TRBJ2-2,-,CASSDSGGATGELFF,TGTGCCAGCAGTGACAGCGGGGGGGCTACCGGGGAGCTGTTTTTT
TRBV7-2,TRBD2,TRBJ2-7,-,CASRFQGAGFGGRTYEQYF,TGTGCCAGCAGATTTCAGGGAGCGGGGTTCGGAGGCCGCACCTACGAGCAGTACTTC
TRBV11-2,TRBD2,TRBJ2-1,-,CASSLARPSGSYNEQFF,TGTGCCAGCAGCTTAGCTCGTCCTAGCGGGAGCTACAATGAGCAGTTCTTC
TRBV7-9,TRBD2,TRBJ2-1,few,CASSLSVLAEQFF,TGTGCCAGCAGCTTAAGCGTACTAGCGGAGCAGTTCTTC
TRBV9,TRBD2,TRBJ2-5,once,CASSVGVAGGQETQYF,TGTGCCAGCAGCGTAGGAGTAGCGGGGGGTCAAGAGACCCAGTACTTC